These T cell receptor beta chains were read from a single sample in a study of spatial heterogeneity in lung cancer. TCRdb reanalysed the 5' RACE reads using MiXCR and keeps one entry per CDR3 protein. The sample consists of more than 35,000 distinct CDR3 sequences, 5.2% of them appearing once. This sample comprised PBMCs, obtained at surgery. The receptors come from a female donor with early-stage non-small cell lung cancer. CDR3s include the opening cysteine and the closing phenylalanine or tryptophan. A D gene is named only where the DNA matches it firmly. Clone size is not always given. Where it is, it says once, few, many or a class for expanded clones.

CDR3aa: CASSLDRGDGYTF; CDR3nt: TGTGCCAGCAGCCTGGACAGGGGTGATGGCTACACCTTC; d_gene: TRBD1; abundance: many; j_gene: TRBJ1-2; v_gene: TRBV12-3/TRBV12-4
CDR3aa: CASSLDPARETQYF; CDR3nt: TGTGCCAGCAGCTTAGATCCAGCGCGAGAGACCCAGTACTTC; d_gene: NA; abundance: many; j_gene: TRBJ2-5; v_gene: TRBV11-2
CDR3aa: CASSFVLRSDTQYF; CDR3nt: TGCGCCAGCAGCTTCGTTCTTCGCTCAGATACGCAGTATTTT; d_gene: NA; abundance: NA; j_gene: TRBJ2-3; v_gene: TRBV5-1
CDR3aa: CSARVQGGLDYEQYF; CDR3nt: TGCAGTGCTAGAGTACAAGGGGGACTAGACTACGAGCAGTACTTC; d_gene: TRBD2; abundance: many; j_gene: TRBJ2-7; v_gene: TRBV20-1
CDR3aa: CAISDSGPGYTF; CDR3nt: TGTGCCATCAGTGACTCAGGGCCTGGCTACACCTTC; d_gene: NA; abundance: NA; j_gene: TRBJ1-2; v_gene: TRBV10-3
CDR3aa: CASSLEERTSSNEQFF; CDR3nt: TGTGCCAGCAGTTTAGAAGAGAGGACTAGCTCCAATGAGCAGTTCTTC; d_gene: TRBD2; abundance: many; j_gene: TRBJ2-1; v_gene: TRBV12-3/TRBV12-4
CDR3aa: CASSLSAGGYEQYF; CDR3nt: TGCGCCAGCAGCTTGTCGGCAGGGGGGTACGAGCAGTACTTC; d_gene: NA; abundance: many; j_gene: TRBJ2-7; v_gene: TRBV5-1
CDR3aa: CGWSAEYVPVEAFF; CDR3nt: TGTGGCTGGAGTGCGGAGTATGTACCTGTTGAAGCTTTCTTT; d_gene: NA; abundance: NA; j_gene: TRBJ1-1; v_gene: TRBV30
CDR3aa: CASESNYNEQFF; CDR3nt: TGTGCCAGCGAAAGCAACTACAATGAGCAGTTCTTC; d_gene: NA; abundance: NA; j_gene: TRBJ2-1; v_gene: TRBV28
CDR3aa: CASSLEGADEQFF; CDR3nt: TGCGCCAGCAGCTTGGAGGGTGCCGATGAGCAGTTCTTC; d_gene: NA; abundance: many; j_gene: TRBJ2-1; v_gene: TRBV5-1
CDR3aa: CASSFQRNYGYTF; CDR3nt: TGTGCCAGCAGTTTCCAGCGGAACTATGGCTACACCTTC; d_gene: NA; abundance: many; j_gene: TRBJ1-2; v_gene: TRBV6-2/TRBV6-3
CDR3aa: CASSYTNQPQHF; CDR3nt: TGTGCCAGCAGCTACACTAATCAGCCCCAGCATTTT; d_gene: NA; abundance: many; j_gene: TRBJ1-5; v_gene: TRBV7-9
CDR3aa: CASSFGTWETQYF; CDR3nt: TGTGCCAGCAGCTTCGGCACGTGGGAGACCCAGTACTTC; d_gene: NA; abundance: many; j_gene: TRBJ2-5; v_gene: TRBV7-2
CDR3aa: CASSFSPSGRLISGANVLTF; CDR3nt: TGTGCCAGCAGTTTTTCGCCTAGCGGGAGGTTGATCTCTGGGGCCAACGTCCTGACTTTC; d_gene: TRBD2; abundance: NA; j_gene: TRBJ2-6; v_gene: TRBV28
CDR3aa: CASSAQGGTATYEQYF; CDR3nt: TGTGCCAGCAGCGCCCAGGGGGGGACCGCGACCTACGAGCAGTACTTC; d_gene: NA; abundance: few; j_gene: TRBJ2-7; v_gene: TRBV7-2